A single sample gave rise to the 2 T cell receptor beta chains below, sequenced in a study of cytomegalovirus exposure and HLA in healthy donors. The primer mix had 60 Vbeta and 13 Jbeta primers. Measured with immunoSEQ multiplex PCR; TCRdb has only the in-frame clones, and not every one. The repertoire has more than 150,000 clones, around four fifths of them found once; the top ten carry about 0.78%. The sample was PBMCs. Receptor source: a young woman in good health and CMV-seronegative.

The chain is built from TRBV14 and TRBJ1-1, with D unresolved. Trimming took off 4 bases at V and 5 bases at J, with 17 bases between the two ends. This CDR3 contains 15 residues. Germline loops: CDR1 SGHDN, CDR2 FVKESK. The CDR3 region has the DNA TGTGCCAGCAGCCTACAACCACCAGATGTAACTGAAGCTTTCTTT. It specifies CASSLQPPDVTEAFF.

As to this clone: The junction differs from germline at one of its ends, possibly a read error. The chain joins TRBV15 to TRBJ1-1; TRBD1 is a possible D gene (5 bases). Per the germline V gene, CDR1 is LNHNV and CDR2 is YYDKDF (reference sequence). The CDR3 is 15 residues long. CDR3 nucleotide sequence: TGTGCCACCAGCCGAGACTCAGGGAAGGGCACTGAAGCTTTCTTT. Translating it yields CATSRDSGKGTEAFF.